The source of this TCR beta chain is a study of T cell responses to AZD1222 COVID-19 vaccine. Overall study: Pooling of second doses given at about 4 or about 12 weeks was done.

In regard to this clone: Its cognate antigen is unknown.

Germline CDR1 GTSNPN, CDR2 SVGIG (reference sequence). With V trimmed by 2 bases and J by 8 bases, 10 bases remained unmatched. The CDR3 contains 15 residues. Whole-study findings and limits: Spike-specific TCR breadth and depth were elevated following two AZD1222 doses. Donors in the cohort were predominantly white British and more often female, and clonal diversity was possibly underestimated. Repertoires were collected only later (after the peak T cell response had occurred).

Method: immunoSEQ multiplex PCR; TCRdb's copy keeps in-frame clones and lacks some. The repertoire holds some 140,000 clones, with 80% to 90% as singletons. The sequence was collected from an adult in good health. Specimen: peripheral blood, collected on day 0 of AZD1222 vaccination. The chain carries TRBV30 and TRBJ2-1, with TRBD2 identical over 9 bases. CDR3 DNA sequence: TGTGCCTGGAGTCCTGGGACTAGCCCTTTCGATGAGCAGTTCTTC. Protein: CAWSPGTSPFDEQFF.